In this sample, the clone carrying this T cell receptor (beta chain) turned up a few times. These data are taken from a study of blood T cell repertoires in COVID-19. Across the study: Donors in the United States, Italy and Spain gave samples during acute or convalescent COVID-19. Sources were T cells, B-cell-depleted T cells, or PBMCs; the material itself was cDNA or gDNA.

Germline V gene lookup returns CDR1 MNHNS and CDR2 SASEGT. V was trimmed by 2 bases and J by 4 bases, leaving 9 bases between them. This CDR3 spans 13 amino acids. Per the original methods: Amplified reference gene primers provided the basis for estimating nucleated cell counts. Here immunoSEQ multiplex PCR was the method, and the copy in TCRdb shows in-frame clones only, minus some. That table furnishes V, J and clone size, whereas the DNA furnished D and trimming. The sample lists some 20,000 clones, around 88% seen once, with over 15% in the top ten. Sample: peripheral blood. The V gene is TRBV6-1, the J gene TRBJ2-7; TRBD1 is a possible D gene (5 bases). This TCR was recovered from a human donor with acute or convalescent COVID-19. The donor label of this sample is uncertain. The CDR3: CASSETGFYEQYF. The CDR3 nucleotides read TGTGCCAGCAGTGAAACAGGATTTTACGAGCAGTACTTC.